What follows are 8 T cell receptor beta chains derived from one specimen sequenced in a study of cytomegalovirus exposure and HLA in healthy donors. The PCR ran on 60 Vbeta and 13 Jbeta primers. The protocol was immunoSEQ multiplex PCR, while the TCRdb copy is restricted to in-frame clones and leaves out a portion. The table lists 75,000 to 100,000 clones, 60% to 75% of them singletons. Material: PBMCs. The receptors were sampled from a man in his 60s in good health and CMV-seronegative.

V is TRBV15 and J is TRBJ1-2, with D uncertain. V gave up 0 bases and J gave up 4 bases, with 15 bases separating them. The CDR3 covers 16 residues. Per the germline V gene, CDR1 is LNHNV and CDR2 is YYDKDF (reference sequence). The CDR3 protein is CATSRDKNGVSYGYTF. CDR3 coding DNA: TGTGCCACCAGCAGAGATAAGAACGGTGTTTCCTATGGCTACACCTTC.

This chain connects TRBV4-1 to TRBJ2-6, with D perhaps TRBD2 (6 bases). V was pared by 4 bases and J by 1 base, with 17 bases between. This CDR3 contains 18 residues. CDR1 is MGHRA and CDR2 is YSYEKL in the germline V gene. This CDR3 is CASSPDGGLPSGANVLTF. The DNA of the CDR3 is TGCGCCAGCAGCCCAGACGGGGGATTACCTTCTGGGGCCAACGTCCTGACTTTC.

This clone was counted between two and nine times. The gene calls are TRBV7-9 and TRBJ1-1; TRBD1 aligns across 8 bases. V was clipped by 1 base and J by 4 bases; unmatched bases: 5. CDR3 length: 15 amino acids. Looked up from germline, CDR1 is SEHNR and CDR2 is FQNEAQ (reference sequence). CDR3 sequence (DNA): TGTGCCAGCAGCTTAGGACAGGGGATTATCACTGAAGCTTTCTTT. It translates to CASSLGQGIITEAFF.

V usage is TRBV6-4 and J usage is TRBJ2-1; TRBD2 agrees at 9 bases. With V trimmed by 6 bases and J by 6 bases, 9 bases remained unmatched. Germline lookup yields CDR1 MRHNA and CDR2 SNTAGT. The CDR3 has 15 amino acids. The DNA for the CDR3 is TGTGCCAGCAGCGCCAGGGGAGCGGGGGGCAATGAGCAGTTCTTC. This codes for CASSARGAGGNEQFF.

CDR3 amino acids: CASSPINRGISSYNEQFF. The CDR3 DNA reads TGTGCCAGCAGCCCAATTAACAGGGGAATCAGCTCCTACAATGAGCAGTTCTTC. V gene TRBV13 combines with J gene TRBJ2-1; 7 bases align to TRBD1. Looked up from germline, CDR1 is PRHDT and CDR2 is FYEKMQ (reference sequence). The J segment lost 0 bases and the V segment lost 5 bases, leaving 13 bases of the junction unmatched. This CDR3 is built from 18 residues.

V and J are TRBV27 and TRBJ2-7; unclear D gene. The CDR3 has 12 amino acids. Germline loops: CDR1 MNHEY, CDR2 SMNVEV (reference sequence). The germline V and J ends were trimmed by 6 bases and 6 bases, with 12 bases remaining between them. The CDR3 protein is CASRAQRGEQYF. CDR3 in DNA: TGTGCCAGCAGAGCCCAACGAGGCGAGCAGTACTTC.

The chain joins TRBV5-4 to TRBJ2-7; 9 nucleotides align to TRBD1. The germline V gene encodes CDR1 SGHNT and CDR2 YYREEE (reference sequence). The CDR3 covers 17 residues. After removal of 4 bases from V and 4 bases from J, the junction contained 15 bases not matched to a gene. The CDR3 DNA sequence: TGTGCCAGCAGCCCGAAGACCGGGACAGGGTCCGGATACGAGCAGTACTTC. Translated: CASSPKTGTGSGYEQYF.

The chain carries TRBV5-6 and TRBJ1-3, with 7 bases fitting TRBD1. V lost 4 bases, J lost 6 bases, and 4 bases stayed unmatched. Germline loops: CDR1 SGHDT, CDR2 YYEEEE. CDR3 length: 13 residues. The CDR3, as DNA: TGTGCCAGCAGCGTGGGACAGCTAAACACCATATATTTT. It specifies CASSVGQLNTIYF.